The 30 T cell receptor beta chains presented below share a single source sample, sequenced in a study of blood T cells in healthy people across ages. Then a second PCR, running about 6 to 12 cycles, was carried out with a sample-barcoded 5' primer and a J-beta primer mix. TCRdb reprocessed the 5' RACE reads via MiXCR and lists one record per CDR3 protein. The repertoire has 900,000 to 950,000 distinct CDR3 sequences, about 29% of them found once; the top ten carry roughly a tenth. The sample was also reused in another study, on T cells of mothers and their children.

Sequenced sample: blood. These receptors came from a woman in her forties in good health.

This clonotype was detected only a few times. The chain carries TRBV5-1 and TRBJ2-3, with 9 bases matching TRBD1. V dropped 3 bases and J dropped 2; count of bases not matched to a gene: 16. Germline CDR1 reads SGHRS; CDR2 reads YFSETQ. The CDR3 consists of 19 residues. This CDR3 reads CASSSMPGTGRGATDTQYF. CDR3 coding DNA: TGCGCCAGCAGCTCAATGCCCGGGACAGGGAGGGGGGCCACAGATACGCAGTATTTT.

This clonotype appeared many times. The rearrangement uses TRBV4-3 and TRBJ1-2, with D perhaps matching TRBD1 (5 bases). CDR1 is LGHNA and CDR2 is YSLEER in the germline V gene. Trimming pared 0 bases from V and 2 bases from J, leaving 19 bases between. This CDR3 comprises 18 residues. CDR3 protein: CASSQDSQGAYNNYGYTF. The CDR3 nucleotides are TGCGCCAGCAGCCAAGATTCTCAAGGGGCGTATAACAACTATGGCTACACCTTC.

The CDR3: CASSYVPGIPEAFF. In DNA, the CDR3 is TGTGCCAGCAGTTACGTTCCAGGAATCCCTGAAGCTTTCTTT. V is TRBV6-2 or TRBV6-3 and J is TRBJ1-1; D remains unclear. The germline CDR1 and CDR2 sequences are MNHEY and SVGEGT. The length of the CDR3 is 14 residues. The V and J ends lost 2 bases and 6 bases respectively, with 13 bases between them.

This clonotype turned up a few times. V and J are TRBV9 and TRBJ1-2; D not resolved. The ends were cut back, 0 bases at V and 5 bases at J, with 11 bases in the middle. This CDR3 has 14 residues. CDR1 is SGDLS and CDR2 is YYNGEE in the germline V gene. The CDR3 bases are TGTGCCAGCAGCGTAGCTGCGGGAATTTATGGCTACACCTTC. As protein: CASSVAAGIYGYTF.

This clonotype occurred a few times. This chain connects TRBV2 to TRBJ2-7; TRBD1 is a possible D gene (6 bases). The germline CDR1 and CDR2 sequences are SNHLY and FYNNEI. The CDR3 is 14 residues long. Trimming cost V 11 bases and J 1 base, with 18 bases left between them. CDR3 bases: TGTGCCGGCATCTTAACAGGGTTATCCTACGAGCAGTACTTC. This translates into CAGILTGLSYEQYF. Based on the CDR3 plus reference TRBV2 and TRBJ2-7, the full variable domain is EPEVTQTPSHQVTQMGQEVILRCVPISNHLYFYWYRQILGQKVEFLVSFYNNEISEKSEIFDDQFSVERPDGSNFTLKIRSTKLEDSAMYFCAGILTGLSYEQYFGPGTRLTVT.

This clonotype has at least ten counts. The rearrangement uses TRBV3-1 and TRBJ2-7, with D possibly matching TRBD1 (5 bases). The length of the CDR3 is 13 residues. The V end was cut by 8 bases, the J end by 7 bases, with 18 bases between. The germline gives CDR1 LGHDT, CDR2 YNNKEL (reference sequence). The CDR3 nucleotides are TGTGCCAGCTCACCATCTACAGGAAGAGAGCAGTACTTC. Its protein is CASSPSTGREQYF.

The V call is TRBV29-1, the J call TRBJ2-1, with no clear D. The CDR3 covers 15 residues. With 6 bases removed from V and 0 bases from J, the gap between germline ends came to 15 bases. Germline assignment: CDR1 SQVTM and CDR2 ANQGSEA. The CDR3 region is CSVAGVGSSYNEQFF. CDR3 bases: TGCAGCGTCGCCGGAGTAGGTAGCTCCTACAATGAGCAGTTCTTC.

In this sample, this clonotype turned up many times. The chain recombines TRBV20-1 with TRBJ1-2, with a tentative D call TRBD1 (6 bases). This CDR3 spans 14 amino acids. CDR1 DFQATT and CDR2 SNEGSKA come from the germline V gene (reference sequence). V was pared by 6 bases and J by 4 bases, with 18 bases between. The CDR3 region is CSAQTPGTTYGYTF. The CDR3 DNA reads TGCAGTGCCCAAACCCCCGGGACAACCTATGGCTACACCTTC.

This clonotype came up many times. The rearrangement uses TRBV7-9 and TRBJ2-1; no clear D gene. Germline loops: CDR1 SEHNR, CDR2 FQNEAQ (reference sequence). Deletions cut 5 bases from V and 0 bases from J, with 20 bases between. The CDR3 is 18 residues long. CDR3 sequence: CASSHPLRMKSSYNEQFF. CDR3 sequence (DNA): TGTGCCAGCAGCCATCCCCTGAGGATGAAGAGCTCCTACAATGAGCAGTTCTTC. Full variable domain (remainder filled in from reference TRBV7-9 and TRBJ2-1): DTGVSQNPRHKITKRGQNVTFRCDPISEHNRLYWYRQTLGQGPEFLTYFQNEAQLEKSRLLSDRFSAERPKGSFSTLEIQRTEQGDSAMYLCASSHPLRMKSSYNEQFFGPGTRLTVL.

The chain uses TRBV11-2 and TRBJ2-5, with TRBD1 identical over 10 bases. TRBJ2-7 matches the DNA end more closely, so the J call is doubtful. Per germline, CDR1 SGHAT and CDR2 FQNNGV. This CDR3 is 16 amino acids long. The CDR3 loop is CASSLGAGTGDYEQYF. Here the CDR3 DNA reads TGTGCCAGCAGCTTAGGTGCCGGGACAGGGGATTACGAGCAGTACTTC.

In its sample, this clonotype was seen a few times. The genes are TRBV5-1 and TRBJ1-1; D is undetermined. From germline, CDR1 is SGHRS and CDR2 YFSETQ. CDR3 length equals 15 residues. V dropped 5 bases and J dropped 4 bases, with 18 bases sitting between them. CDR3 sequence: CASRRDTRLITEAFF. CDR3 bases: TGCGCCAGCAGGCGTGACACCCGTCTGATCACTGAAGCTTTCTTT.

Remarks on this clonotype: The junction and the germline gene differ at one end; a read error may be behind it. The rearrangement uses TRBV5-1 and TRBJ2-5; 7 positions agree with TRBD1. Germline V lookup: CDR1 SGHRS, CDR2 YFSETQ. The CDR3 totals 15 residues. The CDR3 DNA sequence: TGCGCCGGCAGCCTCCCGGGACAGCCCCAAGAGACCCAGTACTTC. As protein: CAGSLPGQPQETQYF.

The chain carries TRBV28 and TRBJ2-5, with D perhaps TRBD1 or TRBD2 (6 bases each). Germline CDR1 and CDR2: MDHEN and SYDVKM. The V and J ends lost 5 bases and 5 bases respectively, with 21 bases between them. The CDR3 has 16 amino acids. The CDR3 DNA reads TGTGCCAGCAGTCTACTGTGCGGGACACAATATGAGACCCAGTACTTC. Protein: CASSLLCGTQYETQYF.

This clonotype has at least ten counts. One end of the junction does not line up with germline, which may come from a read error. The V gene is TRBV24-1, the J gene TRBJ2-5, with D uncertain. The CDR3 extends over 15 amino acids. CDR1 and CDR2 (germline): KGHDR, SFDVKD. The DNA for the CDR3 is TGTGCCACTAGTGGGATTGGTAAATACCAAGAGACCCAGTACTTC. Translating it yields CATSGIGKYQETQYF.

The V call is TRBV3-1, the J call TRBJ1-2; 7 bases are shared with TRBD1. The CDR3 loop spans 16 amino acids. Germline V lookup: CDR1 LGHDT, CDR2 YNNKEL (reference sequence). The V and J ends lost 1 base and 7 bases, in that order; junction bases with no gene match: 12. As DNA, the CDR3 is TGTGCCAGCAGCCAAGTTGGGATGAGACAGGGATTTGGCTACACCTTC. Translating it yields CASSQVGMRQGFGYTF.

Notes on this clonotype: Sequence at one end of the junction differs from germline and may be a read error. This chain joins TRBV24-1 and TRBJ2-3; D is tentatively TRBD1 or TRBD2 (6 bases each). CDR1 and CDR2 (germline): KGHDR, SFDVKD. This CDR3 contains 14 residues. The CDR3 loop is CASSSRGRPDTQYF. The DNA of the CDR3 is TGTGCCAGCAGTTCCCGGGGGCGGCCAGATACGCAGTATTTT.

This clonotype was seen many times. The chain is built from TRBV28 and TRBJ2-7; 10 bases line up with TRBD1. After removal of 5 bases from V and 4 bases from J, the junction contained 5 bases not matched to a gene. The CDR3 totals 14 residues. The V gene's germline CDR1 is MDHEN and CDR2 SYDVKM. The CDR3 spells CASSAPGQGYEQYF. The CDR3 region has the DNA TGTGCCAGCAGTGCGCCGGGACAGGGGTACGAGCAGTACTTC.

This chain uses TRBV9 with TRBJ1-3; D is undetermined. Trimming removed 0 bases from V and 0 bases from J, with 4 bases in between. This CDR3 is built from 14 residues. CDR1 SGDLS and CDR2 YYNGEE come from the germline V gene. CDR3 sequence reads: CASSVGPSGNTIYF. As DNA, the CDR3 is TGTGCCAGCAGCGTAGGACCCTCTGGAAACACCATATATTTT.

Details on this clonotype: This may be a read error: a much more frequent sequence differs by one nucleotide. This chain joins TRBV9 and TRBJ2-5; the D is unclear. CDR1 is SGDLS and CDR2 is YYNGEE in the germline V gene. V was cut by 0 bases and J by 11 bases, with 11 bases left in between. This CDR3 is 12 amino acids long. The CDR3 nucleotides read TGTGCCAGCAGCGTAGGGGTCAATGAGCAGTACTTC. As protein: CASSVGVNEQYF.

J is TRBJ2-1 and V is TRBV5-1; D ambiguous. The CDR3 loop spans 14 amino acids. Trimming stripped 0 bases from V and 2 bases from J, with 6 bases between. Germline V gene data show CDR1 as SGHRS and CDR2 as YFSETQ. In DNA, the CDR3 is TGCGCCAGCAGCTTGGAGTATGCCTACAATGAGCAGTTCTTC. It encodes CASSLEYAYNEQFF.

The V gene is TRBV7-2, the J gene TRBJ2-1; TRBD2 agrees at 9 bases. CDR1 SGHTA and CDR2 FQGNSA come from the germline V gene. Trimming took 5 bases from V and 9 from J; bases not matched to a gene: 8. The CDR3 is made up of 14 amino acids. CDR3 sequence: CASSTPIAGVEQFF. CDR3 DNA sequence: TGTGCCAGCAGCACCCCTATAGCGGGGGTTGAGCAGTTCTTC.

This rearrangement joins TRBV29-1 to TRBJ2-3, with TRBD2 matching over 12 bases. CDR1 SQVTM and CDR2 ANQGSEA come from the germline V gene. V was clipped by 4 bases and J by 1 base; unmatched bases: 6. The CDR3 runs 16 residues. In nucleotides, the CDR3 is TGCAGCGTTGCCGGACTAGCGGGGATCGGCACAGATACGCAGTATTTT. This translates into CSVAGLAGIGTDTQYF.

The chain uses TRBV6-2 or TRBV6-3 and TRBJ1-1; D is unclear. The V gene's germline CDR1 is MNHEY and CDR2 SVGEGT. The CDR3 loop spans 18 amino acids. Trimming shortened V by 6 bases and J by 0 bases, and 23 bases separated the two germline ends. CDR3 coding DNA: TGTGCCAGCAGCCGACCCAGAGACACCAACACCATGAACACTGAAGCTTTCTTT. This encodes CASSRPRDTNTMNTEAFF.

V usage is TRBV29-1 and J usage is TRBJ2-4; the match to TRBD1 covers 10 bases. Judging by the DNA end, TRBJ2-5 fits better; the J call may be wrong. The CDR3 runs 17 residues. CDR1 is SQVTM, CDR2 ANQGSEA, per germline. In DNA form, the CDR3 reads TGCAGCGTTAAACGGTGGGGACAGGGGAGTAGGCAAGAGACCCAGTACTTC. This codes for CSVKRWGQGSRQETQYF.

This clonotype was seen repeatedly, ten times or more. The rearrangement joins TRBV7-3 to TRBJ2-7; D is unclear. Germline CDR1 is SGHTA and CDR2 is FQGTGA. The CDR3 has 13 residues. Trimming shortened V by 2 bases and J by 0 bases, and 5 bases separated the two germline ends. The CDR3 DNA is TGTGCCAGCAGCTTAGCGTACTCCTACGAGCAGTACTTC. This gives the protein CASSLAYSYEQYF.

At least ten counts were recorded for this clonotype. This chain uses TRBV9 with TRBJ2-1; TRBD1 agrees at 11 bases. Germline V gene sequence: CDR1 SGDLS, CDR2 YYNGEE. V gave up 3 bases and J gave up 7 bases; unmatched junction bases: 9. The CDR3 is 16 residues long. CDR3 sequence reads: CASSARTGGIGNEQFF. Here the CDR3 DNA reads TGTGCCAGCAGCGCCCGGACAGGGGGCATCGGGAATGAGCAGTTCTTC.

In its sample, this clonotype was seen a few times. The J gene is TRBJ2-1, the V gene TRBV11-2, with D unclear. Germline V gene data show CDR1 as SGHAT and CDR2 as FQNNGV. Trimming removed 5 bases from V and 4 bases from J, with 9 bases in between. The CDR3 length is 13 residues. The CDR3 is CASSRSGYNEQFF. CDR3 in DNA: TGTGCCAGCAGCCGTAGTGGTTACAATGAGCAGTTCTTC.

This chain uses TRBV4-1 with TRBJ2-7, with a weak D call TRBD1 (6 bases). CDR1 is MGHRA, CDR2 YSYEKL, per germline. This CDR3 is built from 15 residues. V shed 4 bases and J shed 3 bases, with 16 bases lying between them. The CDR3 spells CASSLGTRSDYEQYF. The CDR3 nucleotides read TGCGCCAGCAGCCTCGGGACACGCTCGGACTACGAGCAGTACTTC.

This clonotype was seen more than once but under ten times. V is TRBV12-3 or TRBV12-4 and J is TRBJ2-7; the D gene is possibly TRBD2 (5 bases). Trimming took off 8 bases at V and 2 bases at J, with 13 bases between the two ends. There are 13 residues in the CDR3. The chain's CDR3 is CASGQDWTYEQYF. The CDR3 DNA reads TGTGCCAGCGGTCAGGACTGGACCTACGAGCAGTACTTC.

This clonotype came up many times. This rearrangement joins TRBV6-2 or TRBV6-3 to TRBJ2-7, with D perhaps matching TRBD1 (6 bases). Germline V gives CDR1 MNHEY, CDR2 SVGEGT. The CDR3 runs to 13 residues. V was cut by 6 bases and J by 0 bases, with 9 bases left in between. The CDR3 DNA reads as TGTGCCAGCAGATTGACAGGCTCCTACGAGCAGTACTTC. It yields the protein CASRLTGSYEQYF.